The 3 T cell receptor beta chains below come from one sample, sequenced in a study of CD8+ T cells in alopecia areata (dated by TCRdb to the late 2010s). Libraries were built with the immunoSEQ multiplex PCR assay. For TCR sequencing, RNA was extracted from every sample and reverse transcribed into cDNA to serve as template. Held by TCRdb, this immuneACCESS table contains in-frame sequences only and omits some clones. Under half of the omission traces to an unresolved V gene where checked; the cause of the rest is unknown. The sample table contains 150,000 or so clones; only one count was recorded for 47% of them. The ten top clones hold around 6.8% of the sample. The material sequenced was CD4+ T cells sorted from blood. These receptors originate from a human donor with alopecia areata.

The chain couples TRBV11-2 to TRBJ2-7; 10 bases are a match to TRBD2. The germline CDR1 and CDR2 sequences are SGHAT and FQNNGV. The CDR3 runs 13 residues. The J segment lost 6 bases and the V segment lost 6 bases, leaving 5 bases of the junction unmatched. In DNA, the CDR3 is TGTGCCAGCAGGGTTGCTAGCGGGAGCGAGCAGTACTTC. Protein product: CASRVASGSEQYF.

This clone occurred a few times. The rearrangement uses TRBV6-5 and TRBJ2-1; D is undetermined. Germline assignment: CDR1 MNHEY and CDR2 SVGAGI. Trimming stripped 5 bases from V and 6 bases from J, with 5 bases between. The CDR3 runs 11 residues. CDR3 in DNA: TGTGCCAGCAGTGGCTTCAATGAGCAGTTCTTC. It yields the protein CASSGFNEQFF.

The rearrangement uses TRBV7-9 and TRBJ2-7, with no clear D. The CDR3 sequence is 13 residues long. Trimming cost V 1 base and J 3 bases, with 7 bases left between them. In germline, CDR1 is SEHNR, CDR2 FQNEAQ (reference sequence). DNA for the CDR3: TGTGCCAGCAGCTTAGACGTCGACTACGAGCAGTACTTC. This encodes CASSLDVDYEQYF.